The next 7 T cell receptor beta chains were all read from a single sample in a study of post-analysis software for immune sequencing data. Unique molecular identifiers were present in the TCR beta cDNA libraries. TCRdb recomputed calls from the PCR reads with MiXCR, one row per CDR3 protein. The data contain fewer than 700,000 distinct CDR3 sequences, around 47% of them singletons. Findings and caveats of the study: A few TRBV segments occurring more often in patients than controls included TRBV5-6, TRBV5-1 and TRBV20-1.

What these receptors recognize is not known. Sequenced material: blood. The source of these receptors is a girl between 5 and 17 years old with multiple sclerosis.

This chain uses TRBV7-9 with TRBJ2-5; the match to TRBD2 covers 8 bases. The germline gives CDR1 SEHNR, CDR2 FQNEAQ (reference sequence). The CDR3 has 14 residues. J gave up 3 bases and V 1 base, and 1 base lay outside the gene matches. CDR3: CASSLEGLEETQYF. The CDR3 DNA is TGTGCCAGCAGCTTAGAGGGACTAGAAGAGACCCAGTACTTC. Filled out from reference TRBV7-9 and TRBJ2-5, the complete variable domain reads DTGVSQNPRHKITKRGQNVTFRCDPISEHNRLYWYRQTLGQGPEFLTYFQNEAQLEKSRLLSDRFSAERPKGSFSTLEIQRTEQGDSAMYLCASSLEGLEETQYFGPGTRLLVL.

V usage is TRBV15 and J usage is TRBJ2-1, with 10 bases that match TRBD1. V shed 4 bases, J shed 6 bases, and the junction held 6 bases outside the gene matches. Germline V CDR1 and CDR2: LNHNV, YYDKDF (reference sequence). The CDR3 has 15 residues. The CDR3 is CATSTWDRGCNEQFF. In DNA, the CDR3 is TGTGCCACCAGCACATGGGACAGGGGTTGCAATGAGCAGTTCTTC.

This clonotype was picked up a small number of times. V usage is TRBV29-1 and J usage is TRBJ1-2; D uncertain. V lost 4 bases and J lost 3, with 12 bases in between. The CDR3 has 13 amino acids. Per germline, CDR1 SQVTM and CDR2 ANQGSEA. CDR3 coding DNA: TGCAGCGTTGTATTCATAAACGACTATGGCTACACCTTC. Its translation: CSVVFINDYGYTF.

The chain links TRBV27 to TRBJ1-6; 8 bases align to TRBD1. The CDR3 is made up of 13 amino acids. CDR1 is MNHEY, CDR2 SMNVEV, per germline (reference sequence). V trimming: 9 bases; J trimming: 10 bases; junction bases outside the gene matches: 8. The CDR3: CASSGGSGSPLHF. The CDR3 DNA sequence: TGTGCCAGTTCAGGGGGCTCGGGCTCACCCCTCCACTTT.

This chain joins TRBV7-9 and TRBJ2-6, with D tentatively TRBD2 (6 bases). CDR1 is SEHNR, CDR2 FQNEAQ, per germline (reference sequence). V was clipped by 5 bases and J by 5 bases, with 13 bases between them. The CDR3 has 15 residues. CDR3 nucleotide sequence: TGTGCCAGCAGCCAAGCCGGGACTTGGGCCAACGTCCTGACTTTC. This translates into CASSQAGTWANVLTF.

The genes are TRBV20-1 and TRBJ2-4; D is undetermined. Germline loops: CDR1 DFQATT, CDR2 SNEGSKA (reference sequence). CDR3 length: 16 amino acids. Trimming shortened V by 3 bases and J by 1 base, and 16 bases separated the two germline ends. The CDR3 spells CSASPTQQYAKNIQYF. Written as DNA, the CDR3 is TGCAGTGCTAGTCCTACCCAGCAATACGCCAAAAACATTCAGTACTTC.

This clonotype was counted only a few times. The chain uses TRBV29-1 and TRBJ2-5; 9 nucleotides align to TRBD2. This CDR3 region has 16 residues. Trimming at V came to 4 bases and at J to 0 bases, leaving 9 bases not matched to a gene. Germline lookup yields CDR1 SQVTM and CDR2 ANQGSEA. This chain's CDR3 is CSVVFVLAGDQETQYF. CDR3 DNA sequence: TGCAGCGTTGTCTTCGTCTTAGCGGGAGACCAAGAGACCCAGTACTTC.